This T cell receptor (beta chain) was documented in a study of regulatory T cells in long-lasting Graves disease. Study-wide points: It was in persistent disease that TRBV28, TRBJ1-2 and TRBJ2-5 were favored.

Stated time point: persistent/refractory GD, antithyroid drugs over 5 years with positive TRAb. PBMC-derived RNA was used for the TCR library. Ten or more counts support this clonotype. Its matching antigen is unknown. The CDR3 has 14 amino acids. Between the trimmed V and J ends, which lost 7 bases and 0 bases, there was a span of 10 bases. With iRepertoire HTBI primers and Arm-PCR of CDR3 regions, TCR beta libraries were built. One entry per CDR3 protein results from TCRdb running MiXCR on the multiplex PCR reads. This table has hundreds of thousands of distinct CDR3 sequences, roughly 21% appearing once.

The material was peripheral blood mononuclear cells (PBMCs), obtained when the disease was refractory, from a patient treated with antithyroid drugs. V usage is TRBV12-3 or TRBV12-4 and J usage is TRBJ2-4, with unresolved D. The receptor was derived from a female donor with Graves disease. The CDR3 sequence: CASTTRLAKNIQYF. The CDR3 DNA reads TGTGCCAGCACTACACGGCTAGCCAAAAACATTCAGTACTTC.